This TCR beta chain was obtained from a study of shared clonotypes between healthy human individuals. Study observations and caveats: Clonotypes shared by all four sorted-subset donors had higher generation probabilities than non-shared clonotypes. The sharing of roughly 5% of naive CD4 clonotypes was seen across a few donors.

In the case of this clone: Its antigen is currently unknown. Distinct nucleotide sequences in the sample also encode this CDR3.

Using immunoSEQ multiplex PCR, the repertoire was profiled, and TCRdb retains in-frame clones only, with some absent. The data hold 2 million to 2.5 million clones, with approximately 95% observed a single time. This clonotype was sampled from a man younger than 30 in good health. Some clones in this sample may be carry-over from other donors' samples. Sequencing input: naive CD4+ T cells from PBMCs. Subset defined: CD45RA+ positively selected.

The CDR3 bases are TGTGCCAGTAGTATATCAGGGGTCAATCAGCCCCAGCATTTT. This gives the protein CASSISGVNQPQHF. This chain joins TRBV19 and TRBJ1-5; a weak D match, TRBD1 (6 bases). The CDR3 runs 14 residues. Germline CDR1 LNHDA, CDR2 SQIVND (reference sequence). V lost 2 bases and J 3 bases, leaving 8 bases between the germline ends.